This note documents a single T cell receptor beta chain sequence. Its antigen is still unknown. This sample is part of a study of Ad26.COV2.S vaccination and SARS-CoV-2 variants. Study-wide points: Vaccinees reportedly had broad spike-specific CD8+ and CD4+ T cell responses.

Treatment given: over 15 received Ad26.COV2.S at low or high dose, single or two shots; several received placebo; per-sample allocation not given. The investigators took samples on day 63 after the first vaccine or placebo injection. Germline V gene sequence: CDR1 SGHRS, CDR2 YFSETQ. Trimming at V came to 0 bases and at J to 1 base, leaving 3 bases not matched to a gene. This CDR3 region has 16 residues. The data were produced by immunoSEQ multiplex PCR, yet TCRdb's version contains in-frame clones alone and is incomplete. This table has some 300,000 clones, 85% appearing once. The V gene is TRBV5-1, the J gene TRBJ1-1; 10 nucleotides agree with TRBD1. The receptor comes from a person aged 18-60 years who received the Ad26.COV2.S COVID-19 vaccine or a placebo. The material was peripheral blood, obtained in a trial of Ad26.COV2.S vaccine versus placebo. The CDR3 is CASSLARTGGNTEAFF. The CDR3 region has the DNA TGCGCCAGCAGCTTGGCCCGGACAGGGGGGAACACTGAAGCTTTCTTT.